The next 25 T cell receptor beta chains were all read from a single sample in a study of shared clonotypes between healthy human individuals. The data were produced by immunoSEQ multiplex PCR, yet TCRdb's version contains in-frame clones alone and is incomplete. The data show about 470,000 clones, 79% seen once. Sequenced material: PBMCs. The receptors derive from a woman aged 40 to 49 in good health. Some clones in this sample may be carry-over from other donors' samples.

The chain couples TRBV5-1 to TRBJ2-5, with 10 bases aligning to TRBD1. The CDR3 consists of 14 residues. J was trimmed by 6 bases and V by 5 bases; bases with no gene match: 7. Germline V gene lookup returns CDR1 SGHRS and CDR2 YFSETQ. The CDR3 loop reads CASSPPGQGKTQYF. DNA for the CDR3: TGCGCCAGCAGTCCCCCGGGACAGGGGAAGACCCAGTACTTC.

The rearrangement links TRBV14 to TRBJ1-1, with D hard to call. The CDR3 contains 14 residues. Trimming pared 6 bases from V and 1 base from J, leaving 12 bases between. Germline loops: CDR1 SGHDN, CDR2 FVKESK. The CDR3 protein is CASSPFNTNTEAFF. The CDR3 region has the DNA TGTGCCAGCAGTCCCTTTAACACGAACACTGAAGCTTTCTTT. Full variable domain (missing parts from reference TRBV14 and TRBJ1-1): EAGVTQFPSHSVIEKGQTVTLRCDPISGHDNLYWYRRVMGKEIKFLLHFVKESKQDESGMPNNRFLAERTGGTYSTLKVQPAELEDSGVYFCASSPFNTNTEAFFGQGTRLTVV.

The V gene is TRBV5-4, the J gene TRBJ2-7; 7 bases match TRBD2. Trimming removed 3 bases from V and 2 bases from J; junction bases left unmatched: 11. CDR1 is SGHNT and CDR2 is YYREEE in the germline V gene (reference sequence). This CDR3 is built from 16 residues. The CDR3 protein is CASSSPGGEGTYEQYF. In DNA form, the CDR3 reads TGTGCCAGCAGCTCCCCGGGGGGAGAAGGTACCTACGAGCAGTACTTC.

The genes are TRBV2 and TRBJ2-7; 11 bases align to TRBD2. Germline CDR1 is SNHLY and CDR2 is FYNNEI. J gave up 5 bases and V 5 bases, and 5 bases lay outside the gene matches. The CDR3 runs to 14 residues. DNA of the CDR3: TGTGCCAGCAGTATTAGCGGGAGGGGTGACGAGCAGTACTTC. Residues: CASSISGRGDEQYF.

There are a few counts of this clone. The genes are TRBV7-9 and TRBJ2-2, with TRBD2 matching 8 bases. V was pared by 6 bases and J by 0 bases, with 6 bases of the junction left unmatched. The CDR3 is 16 residues long. The germline gives CDR1 SEHNR, CDR2 FQNEAQ (reference sequence). In DNA, the CDR3 is TGTGCCAGCAGGGCCACTAGCGGACCGAACACCGGGGAGCTGTTTTTT. Translating gives CASRATSGPNTGELFF. The full variable domain, in which reference TRBV7-9 and TRBJ2-2 provide the parts outside the CDR3, is DTGVSQNPRHKITKRGQNVTFRCDPISEHNRLYWYRQTLGQGPEFLTYFQNEAQLEKSRLLSDRFSAERPKGSFSTLEIQRTEQGDSAMYLCASRATSGPNTGELFFGEGSRLTVL.

The V gene is TRBV5-1, the J gene TRBJ2-5, with D perhaps matching TRBD1 (6 bases). The ends were cut back, 4 bases at V and 2 bases at J, with 18 bases in the middle. The V gene's germline CDR1 is SGHRS and CDR2 YFSETQ. CDR3 length: 16 residues. DNA for the CDR3: TGCGCCAGCAGCAGAGGGGGTTCGCGGGCGCAAGAGACCCAGTACTTC. Residues: CASSRGGSRAQETQYF. The complete variable domain, with remaining parts taken from reference TRBV5-1 and TRBJ2-5, reads KAGVTQTPRYLIKTRGQQVTLSCSPISGHRSVSWYQQTPGQGLQFLFEYFSETQRNKGNFPGRFSGRQFSNSRSEMNVSTLELGDSALYLCASSRGGSRAQETQYFGPGTRLLVL.

This chain joins TRBV6-5 and TRBJ1-5; the D gene is possibly TRBD1 (5 bases). Germline V gene data show CDR1 as MNHEY and CDR2 as SVGAGI. The CDR3 runs to 15 residues. The V end was cut by 2 bases, the J end by 2 bases, with 10 bases between. The CDR3 region is CASSYGQGRNQPQHF. The CDR3, as DNA: TGTGCCAGCAGTTACGGGCAGGGCCGCAATCAGCCCCAGCATTTT.

In its sample, this clone was seen once. V gene TRBV9 combines with J gene TRBJ1-1; D unresolved. The CDR3 length is 13 residues. Trimming left V 4 bases short and J 5 bases short, with 12 bases between. The germline V gene has CDR1 SGDLS and CDR2 YYNGEE. The CDR3 reads CASSLTDGTEAFF. The CDR3 nucleotides read TGTGCCAGCAGCCTAACGGACGGAACTGAAGCTTTCTTT.

The CDR3 reads CASSYQVGTEAFF. The CDR3 DNA reads TGTGCCAGCAGTTACCAGGTGGGCACTGAAGCTTTCTTT. The J gene is TRBJ1-1, the V gene TRBV6-5; no clear D. CDR1 and CDR2 (germline): MNHEY, SVGAGI. The CDR3 totals 13 residues. V was pared by 2 bases and J by 4 bases, with 8 bases between.

The V gene is TRBV30, the J gene TRBJ2-3, with D perhaps being TRBD1 or TRBD2 (7 bases each). Trimming shortened V by 0 bases and J by 4 bases, and 26 bases separated the two germline ends. The CDR3 sequence is 19 residues long. Germline CDR1 reads GTSNPN; CDR2 reads SVGIG (reference sequence). The chain's CDR3 is CAWSVYPPRQGGSADTQYF. CDR3 bases: TGTGCCTGGAGTGTATACCCCCCTCGACAGGGAGGGAGCGCAGATACGCAGTATTTT.

This clone was found a few times. The chain has TRBV9 and TRBJ2-7; tentatively, D is TRBD2 (6 bases). This CDR3 contains 14 residues. V dropped 0 bases and J dropped 2 bases, with 9 bases sitting between them. Germline assignment: CDR1 SGDLS and CDR2 YYNGEE. The DNA for the CDR3 is TGTGCCAGCAGCGTAGCGGGAGTGGCCTACGAGCAGTACTTC. Its translation: CASSVAGVAYEQYF.

The V and J genes are TRBV11-3 and TRBJ2-2, with no clear D. Germline V CDR1 and CDR2: SGHNT, YENEEA. The CDR3 length is 14 residues. V was pared by 5 bases and J by 4 bases, with 11 bases between. The CDR3 protein is CASSIRQATGELFF. The CDR3 DNA reads TGTGCCAGCAGCATCCGGCAAGCCACCGGGGAGCTGTTTTTT.

The rearrangement joins TRBV28 to TRBJ1-3; D is undetermined. CDR1 is MDHEN and CDR2 is SYDVKM in the germline V gene. The CDR3 totals 13 residues. V was shortened by 6 bases and J by 0 bases, with 6 bases between the two germline ends. The CDR3 reads CASRPSSGNTIYF. CDR3 DNA sequence: TGTGCCAGCAGACCGAGCTCTGGAAACACCATATATTTT.

The chain recombines TRBV11-2 with TRBJ2-4; 7 nucleotides match TRBD2. Germline CDR1 reads SGHAT; CDR2 reads FQNNGV. The CDR3 is 14 amino acids. V lost 1 base and J lost 9; bases outside the gene matches: 6. The CDR3 loop is CASSLVPGEGIQYF. CDR3 in DNA: TGTGCCAGCAGCTTAGTGCCGGGGGAGGGCATTCAGTACTTC.

The CDR3 protein is CASSRNGGANTGELFF. For the CDR3, the DNA is TGTGCCAGCAGCCGGAATGGTGGGGCGAACACCGGGGAGCTGTTTTTT. J is TRBJ2-2 and V is TRBV7-3; D unresolved. This CDR3 is 16 amino acids long. V was trimmed by 5 bases and J by 0 bases, leaving 13 bases between them. CDR1 and CDR2 (germline): SGHTA, FQGTGA.

CDR3 region: CSVASTGAKNIQYF. The CDR3 DNA follows: TGCAGCGTAGCATCGACAGGGGCCAAAAACATTCAGTACTTC. V usage is TRBV29-1 and J usage is TRBJ2-4; TRBD1 aligns across 7 bases. The V segment lost 6 bases and the J segment 1 base; nucleotides outside the gene matches: 6. Germline CDR1 and CDR2: SQVTM and ANQGSEA. This CDR3 is 14 amino acids long.

The chain uses TRBV28 and TRBJ2-1; tentative D call: TRBD1 (5 bases). Germline loops: CDR1 MDHEN, CDR2 SYDVKM. The CDR3 loop spans 15 amino acids. The V end was cut by 9 bases, the J end by 1 base, with 16 bases between. In DNA form, the CDR3 reads TGTGCCAGTGGATACAGGTCCGTTTCCTACAATGAGCAGTTCTTC. This encodes CASGYRSVSYNEQFF. The whole variable domain, filled in from reference TRBV28 and TRBJ2-1, reads DVKVTQSSRYLVKRTGEKVFLECVQDMDHENMFWYRQDPGLGLRLIYFSYDVKMKEKGDIPEGYSVSREKKERFSLILESASTNQTSMYLCASGYRSVSYNEQFFGPGTRLTVL.

The rearrangement links TRBV5-1 to TRBJ2-2; TRBD1 agrees at 7 bases. The CDR3 runs to 15 residues. J gave up 0 bases and V 4 bases, and 3 bases lay outside the gene matches. Looked up from germline, CDR1 is SGHRS and CDR2 is YFSETQ. CDR3 in DNA: TGCGCCAGCAGCGTCGGGACAGCGAACACCGGGGAGCTGTTTTTT. It encodes CASSVGTANTGELFF.

This chain uses TRBV5-4 with TRBJ2-7; 15 nucleotides line up with TRBD2. This CDR3 is 18 amino acids long. CDR1 and CDR2 (germline): SGHNT, YYREEE (reference sequence). The trim removed 4 bases at V and 6 bases at J, leaving 14 bases unmatched. CDR3 in DNA: TGTGCCAGCAGCATCGGACTAGCGGGAGGGCCGCGTCTCGGCGAGCAGTACTTC. Its translation is CASSIGLAGGPRLGEQYF.

The V and J genes are TRBV25-1 and TRBJ2-5; D gene ambiguous. The end of the DNA fits TRBJ2-7 better, so the J call may be wrong. The CDR3 loop spans 11 amino acids. The germline V gene has CDR1 MGHDK and CDR2 SYGVNS. The CDR3 DNA reads TGTGCCAGCAGTGAATTTTACGAGCAGTACTTC. It is translated as CASSEFYEQYF.

V usage is TRBV15 and J usage is TRBJ2-5, with 10 positions matching TRBD2. V lost 3 bases and J lost 1; bases outside the gene matches: 8. This CDR3 has 17 amino acids. Germline V gene data show CDR1 as LNHNV and CDR2 as YYDKDF (reference sequence). The DNA for the CDR3 is TGTGCCACCAGCAGTGGGCTAGCGGGAGTTGGCCAAGAGACCCAGTACTTC. It specifies CATSSGLAGVGQETQYF.

The J gene is TRBJ1-2, the V gene TRBV5-8, with a possible D match to TRBD1 (5 bases). Germline V CDR1 and CDR2: SGHTS, YDEGEE. The V end lost 7 bases, the J end lost 9 bases, and 25 bases lay between the germline ends. The CDR3 consists of 15 residues. CDR3 sequence: CASGPPGPGSGSYTF. The CDR3 DNA follows: TGTGCCAGCGGGCCGCCGGGGCCCGGAAGTGGGAGCTACACCTTC.

The chain is built from TRBV28 and TRBJ2-6; TRBD1 might be the D (6 bases). CDR3 length: 17 residues. Germline loops: CDR1 MDHEN, CDR2 SYDVKM. V gave up 2 bases and J gave up 2 bases, with 13 bases separating them. CDR3 coding DNA: TGTGCCAGCAGTTTACTCCAGGGGTCCCCTGGGGCCAACGTCCTGACTTTC. Translating it yields CASSLLQGSPGANVLTF. The full variable domain, its missing parts supplied by reference TRBV28 and TRBJ2-6, is DVKVTQSSRYLVKRTGEKVFLECVQDMDHENMFWYRQDPGLGLRLIYFSYDVKMKEKGDIPEGYSVSREKKERFSLILESASTNQTSMYLCASSLLQGSPGANVLTFGAGSRLTVL.

The J gene is TRBJ2-1, the V gene TRBV5-1, with 14 bases aligning to TRBD2. The CDR3 is 15 residues long. V shed 3 bases and J 7 bases; nucleotides not matched to a gene: 3. Germline lookup yields CDR1 SGHRS and CDR2 YFSETQ. The CDR3 is CASSSRLAGGNEQFF. The CDR3 coding sequence is TGCGCCAGCAGCTCTCGACTAGCGGGAGGGAATGAGCAGTTCTTC.

This clone has only one observation. The same CDR3 also results from other DNA sequences found in this sample. V gene TRBV11-2 combines with J gene TRBJ1-1; D ambiguous. CDR1 SGHAT and CDR2 FQNNGV come from the germline V gene. The V end lost 1 base, the J end lost 3 bases, and 6 bases lay between the germline ends. This CDR3 spans 13 amino acids. CDR3 in DNA: TGTGCCAGCAGCTTAGGGCGGGACACTGAAGCTTTCTTT. Protein product: CASSLGRDTEAFF.